These 30 T cell receptor beta chains share one sample of origin, sequenced in a study of tumor-infiltrating lymphocytes in localized non-small cell lung cancer. The protocol was immunoSEQ multiplex PCR, while the TCRdb copy is restricted to in-frame clones and leaves out a portion. The data hold roughly 5,800 clones, with approximately 85% observed a single time. The sequenced material came from lung tumor tissue. Receptors were obtained from a human donor with non-small cell lung cancer.

The CDR3 region is CASSPRGQGLGEKLFF. In DNA form, the CDR3 reads TGTGCCAGCTCACCACGCGGGCAGGGATTAGGTGAAAAACTGTTTTTT. J is TRBJ1-4 and V is TRBV18; perhaps TRBD1 as D (5 bases). There are 16 residues in the CDR3. The germline V gene encodes CDR1 KGHSH and CDR2 LQKENI. Between the trimmed V and J ends, which lost 1 base and 7 bases, there was a span of 16 bases.

V is TRBV6-5 and J is TRBJ1-1; 7 nucleotides agree with TRBD1. The J segment lost 1 base and the V segment lost 3 bases, leaving 5 bases of the junction unmatched. This CDR3 comprises 15 residues. In germline, CDR1 is MNHEY, CDR2 SVGAGI. CDR3 nucleotide sequence: TGTGCCAGCAGTTATTCCGGGACAGCGAACACTGAAGCTTTCTTT. Amino acid sequence: CASSYSGTANTEAFF.

The rearrangement uses TRBV10-3 and TRBJ2-1, with D perhaps matching TRBD2 (6 bases). Trimming cost V 0 bases and J 2 bases, with 11 bases left between them. The CDR3 runs to 16 residues. Germline V gene lookup returns CDR1 ENHRY and CDR2 SYGVKD. Here the CDR3 reads CAISESLGTPYNEQFF. DNA of the CDR3: TGTGCCATCAGTGAGTCGCTGGGGACTCCCTACAATGAGCAGTTCTTC.

V and J are TRBV19 and TRBJ1-2; 7 bases match TRBD1. J lost 3 bases, V lost 5 bases, and 15 bases had no gene match. There are 17 residues in the CDR3. CDR1 is LNHDA, CDR2 SQIVND, per germline (reference sequence). The CDR3 loop is CASSPPHRGFPYYGYTF. The CDR3 DNA is TGTGCCAGTAGTCCCCCGCACAGGGGATTCCCCTACTATGGCTACACCTTC.

The chain links TRBV11-3 to TRBJ1-1; TRBD1 agrees at 7 bases. V trimming: 5 bases; J trimming: 5 bases; junction bases outside the gene matches: 11. The CDR3 runs to 15 residues. Germline assignment: CDR1 SGHNT and CDR2 YENEEA. CDR3 residues: CASSQGGQGVTEAFF. As DNA, the CDR3 is TGTGCCAGCAGCCAAGGCGGGCAGGGGGTAACTGAAGCTTTCTTT.

The rearrangement uses TRBV2 and TRBJ2-1; the D is unclear. Germline V gives CDR1 SNHLY, CDR2 FYNNEI. V gave up 6 bases and J gave up 6 bases, with 12 bases separating them. This CDR3 is 13 amino acids long. Here the CDR3 DNA reads TGTGCCAGCAGGCTTGACTGGGTCAATGAGCAGTTCTTC. Its protein product is CASRLDWVNEQFF.

The rearrangement joins TRBV11-1 to TRBJ2-7; 9 nucleotides align to TRBD1. This CDR3 spans 15 amino acids. V shed 6 bases, J shed 4 bases, and the junction held 10 bases outside the gene matches. CDR1 is SGHAT and CDR2 is FQDESV in the germline V gene (reference sequence). The CDR3 spells CASRRTGGSGYEQYF. CDR3 nucleotide sequence: TGTGCCAGCAGGCGAACAGGGGGCTCCGGATACGAGCAGTACTTC. The full variable domain, in which reference TRBV11-1 and TRBJ2-7 provide the parts outside the CDR3, is EAEVAQSPRYKITEKSQAVAFWCDPISGHATLYWYRQILGQGPELLVQFQDESVVDDSQLPKDRFSAERLKGVDSTLKIQPAELGDSAMYLCASRRTGGSGYEQYFGPGTRLTVT.

The CDR3 loop reads CASSWETGGNTEAFF. CDR3 DNA sequence: TGTGCCAGCAGCTGGGAGACAGGCGGAAACACTGAAGCTTTCTTT. The genes are TRBV5-6 and TRBJ1-1; D possibly corresponds to TRBD1 (6 bases). Germline values: CDR1 SGHDT, CDR2 YYEEEE. V shed 3 bases and J shed 2 bases, with 14 bases lying between them. This CDR3 has 15 residues.

The chain recombines TRBV6-1 with TRBJ2-7, with D perhaps being TRBD1 or TRBD2 (5 bases each). With 2 bases removed from V and 2 bases from J, the gap between germline ends came to 13 bases. CDR3 length: 15 residues. The germline gives CDR1 MNHNS, CDR2 SASEGT. The CDR3 DNA follows: TGTGCCAGCAGTGAATTGGACGGGGCGACCTACGAGCAGTACTTC. Translation gives CASSELDGATYEQYF.

The rearrangement joins TRBV6-4 to TRBJ2-1; 7 bases match TRBD2. This CDR3 has 13 residues. The V gene's germline CDR1 is MRHNA and CDR2 SNTAGT. The ends lost 5 bases at V and 12 bases at J; junction bases unmatched: 10. CDR3 sequence (DNA): TGTGCCAGCAGTTACCAAGGGCGGGGGTCGCAGTTCTTC. Its translation is CASSYQGRGSQFF.

The genes are TRBV18 and TRBJ1-3; 7 positions match TRBD1. The CDR3 sequence is 16 residues long. Trimming at V came to 3 bases and at J to 2 bases, leaving 7 bases not matched to a gene. Germline V gives CDR1 KGHSH, CDR2 LQKENI. The chain's CDR3 is CASSPPETGAGNTIYF. Here the CDR3 DNA reads TGTGCCAGCTCACCCCCTGAAACAGGGGCTGGAAACACCATATATTTT.

This clone turned up a few times. The J gene is TRBJ2-1, the V gene TRBV4-1, with 10 bases fitting TRBD2. In germline, CDR1 is MGHRA, CDR2 YSYEKL. The CDR3 spans 15 residues. The junction had 8 bases not matched to a gene; V was cut back by 3 bases and J by 9 bases. The CDR3 loop reads CASSHIVSGRGEQFF. The CDR3 region has the DNA TGCGCCAGCAGCCACATAGTGAGCGGGAGGGGTGAGCAGTTCTTC.

This sequence joins TRBV30 and TRBJ2-7; 9 bases fit TRBD1. Germline assignment: CDR1 GTSNPN and CDR2 SVGIG (reference sequence). The CDR3 runs to 14 residues. V gave up 0 bases and J gave up 5 bases; unmatched junction bases: 5. The CDR3 spells CAWSVGQGTHEQYF. The CDR3 bases are TGTGCCTGGAGTGTCGGACAGGGGACCCACGAGCAGTACTTC.

V gene TRBV7-3 combines with J gene TRBJ2-2, with D possibly being TRBD2 (5 bases). Germline V gene sequence: CDR1 SGHTA, CDR2 FQGTGA. V dropped 4 bases and J dropped 3 bases, with 15 bases sitting between them. The CDR3 sequence is 16 residues long. CDR3 region: CASSYSVGEYTGELFF. In DNA form, the CDR3 reads TGTGCCAGCAGCTACAGTGTGGGAGAATACACCGGGGAGCTGTTTTTT.

The V gene is TRBV30, the J gene TRBJ2-2; D might be TRBD1 (6 bases). CDR1 GTSNPN and CDR2 SVGIG come from the germline V gene (reference sequence). V was trimmed by 2 bases and J by 4 bases, leaving 8 bases between them. The CDR3 is made up of 13 amino acids. The CDR3 DNA follows: TGTGCCTGGAGTCAGGGGAGCACCGGGGAGCTGTTTTTT. Amino acid sequence: CAWSQGSTGELFF.

The chain recombines TRBV27 with TRBJ2-2; D possibly matches TRBD1 or TRBD2 (6 bases each). Between the trimmed V and J ends, which lost 0 bases and 4 bases, there was a span of 15 bases. Germline CDR1 MNHEY, CDR2 SMNVEV (reference sequence). The CDR3 runs 17 residues. The CDR3 nucleotides are TGTGCCAGCAGTTTATCAGCCACGGGGGCCCCCACCGGGGAGCTGTTTTTT. Protein product: CASSLSATGAPTGELFF.

The chain joins TRBV30 to TRBJ2-2; TRBD1 or TRBD2 may be the D gene (5 bases each). This CDR3 region has 14 residues. Per the germline V gene, CDR1 is GTSNPN and CDR2 is SVGIG (reference sequence). Trimming left V 3 bases short and J 8 bases short, with 16 bases between. The DNA for the CDR3 is TGTGCCTGGAGCAGAGGGGCCGGTCCGGGGGAGCTGTTTTTT. Its translation is CAWSRGAGPGELFF. The entire variable domain, with the rest obtained from reference TRBV30 and TRBJ2-2, is as follows: SQTIHQWPATLVQPVGSPLSLECTVEGTSNPNLYWYRQAAGRGLQLLFYSVGIGQISSEVPQNLSASRPQDRQFILSSKKLLLSDSGFYLCAWSRGAGPGELFFGEGSRLTVL.

This chain uses TRBV5-3 with TRBJ2-7, with TRBD1 matching over 8 bases. TRBV5-3 is an ORF for which the function is uncertain. The trim removed 1 base at V and 4 bases at J, leaving 13 bases unmatched. The CDR3 totals 17 residues. For the CDR3, the DNA is TGTGCCAGAAGCTTGTTCATGCCTCAGGGGGCTAGTTACGAGCAGTACTTC. This encodes CARSLFMPQGASYEQYF.

V and J are TRBV27 and TRBJ1-1; D unclear. Trimming pared 5 bases from V and 0 bases from J, leaving 7 bases between. CDR1 and CDR2 from the germline V gene are MNHEY and SMNVEV (reference sequence). This CDR3 is 13 amino acids long. The CDR3 DNA follows: TGTGCCAGCAGTCCCCTGATGAACACTGAAGCTTTCTTT. Translating it yields CASSPLMNTEAFF.

The V and J genes are TRBV7-2 and TRBJ2-2, with 9 bases that match TRBD1. The junction had 5 bases not matched to a gene; V was cut back by 3 bases and J by 6 bases. Germline CDR1 and CDR2: SGHTA and FQGNSA. This CDR3 is built from 15 residues. In DNA form, the CDR3 reads TGTGCCAGCAGCTTTACAGGGGGCTGGGCCGGGGAGCTGTTTTTT. Translated: CASSFTGGWAGELFF.

The chain links TRBV5-4 to TRBJ2-5; D may be TRBD1 (5 bases). Trimming took off 2 bases at V and 2 bases at J, with 13 bases between the two ends. This CDR3 comprises 15 residues. The germline V gene encodes CDR1 SGHNT and CDR2 YYREEE (reference sequence). CDR3 sequence reads: CASSLGAAVQETQYF. In DNA form, the CDR3 reads TGTGCCAGCAGCTTAGGGGCGGCAGTACAAGAGACCCAGTACTTC.

The chain combines TRBV9 with TRBJ2-1; D ambiguous. V lost 2 bases to trimming and J lost 4 bases, with 16 bases between them. The CDR3 contains 16 residues. The germline CDR1 and CDR2 sequences are SGDLS and YYNGEE. CDR3 nucleotides: TGTGCCAGCAGCGTGGCCTTCGGAACAACTTACAATGAGCAGTTCTTC. Residues: CASSVAFGTTYNEQFF.

The V call is TRBV15, the J call TRBJ2-7; TRBD1 is a possible D gene (5 bases). The V end lost 4 bases, the J end lost 0 bases, and 10 bases lay between the germline ends. Per the germline V gene, CDR1 is LNHNV and CDR2 is YYDKDF (reference sequence). The CDR3 contains 14 residues. CDR3 coding DNA: TGTGCCACCAGCAACAGGAGAAGCTCCTACGAGCAGTACTTC. This codes for CATSNRRSSYEQYF.

The J gene is TRBJ1-5, the V gene TRBV27, with TRBD1 as a possible D gene (6 bases). The germline V and J ends were trimmed by 8 bases and 5 bases, with 19 bases remaining between them. The CDR3 extends over 15 amino acids. The V gene's germline CDR1 is MNHEY and CDR2 SMNVEV (reference sequence). CDR3 protein: CASRGQSRGDQPQHF. CDR3 nucleotide sequence: TGTGCCAGCCGTGGACAGTCACGGGGTGATCAGCCCCAGCATTTT.

J is TRBJ2-7 and V is TRBV6-5, with 7 bases that match TRBD2. V was clipped by 0 bases and J by 3 bases; unmatched bases: 8. The germline gives CDR1 MNHEY, CDR2 SVGAGI. The CDR3 spans 16 residues. Here the CDR3 DNA reads TGTGCCAGCAGTTACTCGAGCGGGGAAGATCACTACGAGCAGTACTTC. Protein: CASSYSSGEDHYEQYF.

The chain combines TRBV2 with TRBJ1-1; D gene unclear. V lost 6 bases, J lost 4 bases, and 12 bases lay in between. From germline, CDR1 is SNHLY and CDR2 FYNNEI. This CDR3 is 13 amino acids long. This chain's CDR3 is CASRREKGTEAFF. DNA of the CDR3: TGTGCCAGCAGGCGGGAGAAGGGCACTGAAGCTTTCTTT.

The rearrangement joins TRBV5-1 to TRBJ2-3; D is perhaps TRBD2 (6 bases). Germline CDR1 is SGHRS and CDR2 is YFSETQ. Trimming took 2 bases from V and 3 from J, leaving 13 bases between them. This CDR3 spans 15 amino acids. The CDR3 DNA reads TGCGCCAGCAGCTTACTAGTGGGGGGAACAGATACGCAGTATTTT. Translation gives CASSLLVGGTDTQYF.

The CDR3: CASSPRLGMNNEQFF. CDR3 coding DNA: TGTGCCAGCAGTCCTCGACTAGGCATGAACAATGAGCAGTTCTTC. The chain carries TRBV28 and TRBJ2-1; TRBD2 might be the D (6 bases). V was cut by 5 bases and J by 5 bases, with 16 bases left in between. The CDR3 extends over 15 amino acids. Germline V gene lookup returns CDR1 MDHEN and CDR2 SYDVKM.

The chain is built from TRBV7-6 and TRBJ2-1, with 8 nucleotides matching TRBD1. CDR1 SGHVS and CDR2 FNYEAQ come from the germline V gene. After removal of 4 bases from V and 2 bases from J, the junction contained 4 bases not matched to a gene. The length of the CDR3 is 15 residues. Written as DNA, the CDR3 is TGTGCCAGCAGCTCCCGACAGGGGACCTACAATGAGCAGTTCTTC. It specifies CASSSRQGTYNEQFF.

The chain recombines TRBV5-1 with TRBJ1-5; D gene unclear. The V gene's germline CDR1 is SGHRS and CDR2 YFSETQ. The CDR3 runs 13 residues. V dropped 0 bases and J dropped 4 bases, with 5 bases sitting between them. The CDR3 DNA follows: TGCGCCAGCAGCTTGGCTTGGAATCAGCCCCAGCATTTT. This codes for CASSLAWNQPQHF. The full variable domain, with the rest looked up from reference TRBV5-1 and TRBJ1-5, is KAGVTQTPRYLIKTRGQQVTLSCSPISGHRSVSWYQQTPGQGLQFLFEYFSETQRNKGNFPGRFSGRQFSNSRSEMNVSTLELGDSALYLCASSLAWNQPQHFGDGTRLSIL.